This T cell receptor beta chain was sequenced in a study of coeliac disease (dated by TCRdb to between 2021 and 2024). At the level of the whole study: Each coeliac patient fell into one of three classes: newly diagnosed active disease, refractory coeliac disease type I, or disease kept under control by a gluten-free diet. A total of roughly 30 patients took part in the full study: around 22 had serologically confirmed coeliac disease and 8 were controls with non-small intestinal disorders. The goal was to describe the TR repertoires of small intestinal T cells in active coeliac disease, in refractory type I coeliac disease, and in coeliac disease treated with a gluten-free diet. Next-generation sequencing of rearranged TRB and TRG CDR3 regions was applied to small intestinal lymphocyte fractions from coeliac and non-coeliac patients. Because high-resolution HLA typing was not available, biased TRBV7-2 usage was examined as a proof of principle. TRB sequencing worked for samples from approximately 30 subjects, and these included 24 paired bulk unsorted intraepithelial and lamina propria cell samples.

In the germline V gene, CDR1 corresponds to SGHTA and CDR2 to FQGTGA. CDR3 length: 15 amino acids, cysteine to phenylalanine. The DNA shown is the 45-base CDR3, in frame from base 1. Trimming at the junction amounts to 5 bases on V and 1 base on J, and the germline ends lie 14 bases apart. General conclusions and limits of the study: The authors considered the approach unsuitable for unbiased detection of gliadin-specific T cells, which are scarce and rarely shared between patients. TRB repertoires were found to be largely private, with most amino acid sequences unique to one sample, and no significant difference in V-gene usage was found between disease groups. Lower clonality than in controls was observed in the TRB and TRG repertoires of active coeliac intraepithelial and lamina propria samples, suggesting that diverse T cells were recruited. The separation of intraepithelial from lamina propria cells did not yield high-purity fractions, so cross-contamination between compartments was possible. Published gliadin-specific TRB sequences appeared in about 45% of the 18 coeliac lamina propria samples but only 1 of 6 controls.

Cells were frozen in aliquots of 500,000 in DMSO/FBS in liquid nitrogen, and a single aliquot from each fraction was used for sequencing. Every one of the 30 study patients had an endoscopy and a small intestinal biopsy. Lamina propria cells were released by collagenase digestion of the biopsy tissue remaining after intraepithelial cell isolation. Genomic DNA was extracted from frozen unsorted cell fractions using the Qiagen DNeasy blood extraction kit. With regard to this clone: Its antigen has not been determined. No quality values exist for individual bases; no much larger clone is one base distant.

Library prep was done by the immunoSEQ multiplex PCR assay. In a multiplexed PCR, the TR loci were amplified; reverse primers were designed against J gene segments, whereas forward primers were designed against V gene segments. The amplified CDR3 regions were sequenced using the Illumina HiSeq System. As for the original processing: Closely related reads were merged by a nearest-neighbour algorithm to remove PCR and sequencing errors and to collapse the data into unique sequences. Each repertoire was summarised by clonality and by T cell density, with T cell density defined as TR molecules per amount of genomic DNA input. CDR3 amino acid sequences present in at least 80% of unsorted samples were defined as public TRs, and these public TRs were then tested for differential abundance between coeliac and control samples. Every lamina propria sample was checked against a list of 218 published gliadin-specific TRB sequences. Disease-group differences in clonality and density were tested with Kruskal-Wallis tests followed by Dunn post-tests. TCRdb holds this immuneACCESS table with in-frame rearrangements only. Some clones are missing; in checked studies, unresolved V genes explain under half, and the rest has no known cause. That table is the source of V, J and clone size, and D and trimming were worked out from the DNA. In this sample the table shows a few thousand clones, less than 75% of which occur a single time. The ten largest make up 6.3% of the sample.

This TCR was sampled from a man younger than 30 with celiac disease on a gluten-free diet. The chain couples TRBV7-3 to TRBJ1-1, with an unclear D gene assignment. Sequencing was carried out using lymphocytes from the gut lamina propria. According to the study, the label for this sample's cell subset or site signals: lamina propria cell (LPC) fraction of small intestinal biopsy. CDR3 region: CASSLYSGPNTEAFF. At the DNA level, the sequence is TGTGCCAGCAGCCTCTACAGCGGGCCGAACACTGAAGCTTTCTTT.